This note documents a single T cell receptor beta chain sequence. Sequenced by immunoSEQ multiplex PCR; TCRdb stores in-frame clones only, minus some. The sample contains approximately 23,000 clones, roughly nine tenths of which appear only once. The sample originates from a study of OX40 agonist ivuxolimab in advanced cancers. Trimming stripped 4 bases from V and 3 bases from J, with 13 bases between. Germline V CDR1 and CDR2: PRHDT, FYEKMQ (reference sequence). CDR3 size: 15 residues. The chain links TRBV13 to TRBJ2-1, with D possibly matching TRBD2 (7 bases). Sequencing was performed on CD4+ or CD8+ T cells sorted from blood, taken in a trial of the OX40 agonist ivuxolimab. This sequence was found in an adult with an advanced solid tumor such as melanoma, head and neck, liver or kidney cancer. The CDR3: CASSSEGEGYNEQFF. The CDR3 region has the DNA TGTGCCAGCAGCTCCGAGGGGGAGGGCTACAATGAGCAGTTCTTC.